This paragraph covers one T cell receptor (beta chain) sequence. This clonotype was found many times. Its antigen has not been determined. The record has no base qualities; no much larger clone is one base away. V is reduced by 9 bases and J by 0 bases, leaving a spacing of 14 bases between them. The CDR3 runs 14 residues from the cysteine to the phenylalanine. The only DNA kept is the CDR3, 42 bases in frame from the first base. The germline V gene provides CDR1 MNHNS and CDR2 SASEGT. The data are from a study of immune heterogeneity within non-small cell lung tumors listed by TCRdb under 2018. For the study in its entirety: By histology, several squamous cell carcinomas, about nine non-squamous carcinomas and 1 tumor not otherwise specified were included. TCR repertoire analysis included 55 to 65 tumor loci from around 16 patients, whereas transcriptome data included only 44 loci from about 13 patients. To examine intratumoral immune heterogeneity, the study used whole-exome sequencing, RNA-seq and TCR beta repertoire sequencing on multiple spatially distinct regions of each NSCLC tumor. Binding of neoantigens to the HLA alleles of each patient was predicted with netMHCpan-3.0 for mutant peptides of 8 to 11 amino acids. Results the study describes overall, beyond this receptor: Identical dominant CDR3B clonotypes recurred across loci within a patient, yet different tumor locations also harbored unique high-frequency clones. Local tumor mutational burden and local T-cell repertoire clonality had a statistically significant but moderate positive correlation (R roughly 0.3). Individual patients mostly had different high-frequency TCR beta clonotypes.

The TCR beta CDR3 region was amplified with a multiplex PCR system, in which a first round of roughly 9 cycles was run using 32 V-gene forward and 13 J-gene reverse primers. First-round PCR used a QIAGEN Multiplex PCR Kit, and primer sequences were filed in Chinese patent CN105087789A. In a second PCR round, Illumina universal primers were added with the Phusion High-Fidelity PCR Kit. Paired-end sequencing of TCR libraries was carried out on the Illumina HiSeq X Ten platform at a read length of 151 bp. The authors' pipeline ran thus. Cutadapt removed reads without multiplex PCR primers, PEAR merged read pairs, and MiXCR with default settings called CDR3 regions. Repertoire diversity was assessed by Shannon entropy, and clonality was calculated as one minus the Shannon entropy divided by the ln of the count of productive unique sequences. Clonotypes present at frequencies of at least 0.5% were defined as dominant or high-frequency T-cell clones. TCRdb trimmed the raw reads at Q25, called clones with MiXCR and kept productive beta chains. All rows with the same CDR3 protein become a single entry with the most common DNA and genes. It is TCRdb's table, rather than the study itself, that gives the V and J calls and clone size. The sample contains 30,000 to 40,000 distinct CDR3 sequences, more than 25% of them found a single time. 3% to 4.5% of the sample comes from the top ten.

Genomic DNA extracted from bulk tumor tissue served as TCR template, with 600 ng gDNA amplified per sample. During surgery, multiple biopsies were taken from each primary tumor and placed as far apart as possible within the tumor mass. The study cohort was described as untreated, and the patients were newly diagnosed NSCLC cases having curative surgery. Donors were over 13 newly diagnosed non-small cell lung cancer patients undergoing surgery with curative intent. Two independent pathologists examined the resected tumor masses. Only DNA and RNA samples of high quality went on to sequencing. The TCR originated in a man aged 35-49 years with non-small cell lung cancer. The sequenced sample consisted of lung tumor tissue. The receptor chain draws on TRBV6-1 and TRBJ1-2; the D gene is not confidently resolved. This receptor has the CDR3 CASQESGTNYGYTF. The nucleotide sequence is TGTGCCAGTCAAGAAAGTGGGACTAACTATGGCTACACCTTC.